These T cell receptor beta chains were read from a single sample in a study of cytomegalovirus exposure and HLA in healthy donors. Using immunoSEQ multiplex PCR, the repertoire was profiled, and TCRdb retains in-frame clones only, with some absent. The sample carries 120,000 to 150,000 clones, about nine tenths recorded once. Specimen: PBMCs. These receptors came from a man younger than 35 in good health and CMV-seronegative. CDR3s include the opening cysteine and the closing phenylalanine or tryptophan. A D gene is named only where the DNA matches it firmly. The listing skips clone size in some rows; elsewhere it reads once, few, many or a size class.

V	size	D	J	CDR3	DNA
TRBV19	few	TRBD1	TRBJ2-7	CASSTTGIYEQYF	TGTGCCAGTAGTACGACAGGGATCTACGAGCAGTACTTC
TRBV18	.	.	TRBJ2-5	CASSMAVEETQYF	TGTGCCAGCTCAATGGCGGTTGAAGAGACCCAGTACTTC
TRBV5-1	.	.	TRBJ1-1	CASSSYDGQLLEAFF	TGCGCCAGCAGCAGTTATGACGGACAGCTCTTGGAAGCTTTCTTT
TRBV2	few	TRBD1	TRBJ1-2	CASIRGASGYTF	TGTGCCAGCATCAGGGGGGCTTCAGGCTACACCTTC
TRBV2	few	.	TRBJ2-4	CASSPGTSVQYF	TGTGCCAGCAGCCCCGGGACATCGGTTCAGTACTTC
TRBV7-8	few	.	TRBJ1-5	CASSLASGVSVSQHF	TGTGCCAGCAGCCTTGCAAGCGGGGTCTCGGTGTCCCAGCATTTT
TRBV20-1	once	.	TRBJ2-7	CSAGRLGEQYF	TGCAGTGCCGGTCGTCTCGGCGAGCAGTACTTC
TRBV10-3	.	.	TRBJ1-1	CAIRKGKGENTEAFF	TGTGCCATCAGGAAGGGTAAAGGGGAGAACACTGAAGCTTTCTTT
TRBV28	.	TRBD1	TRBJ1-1	CASSPHTGVGTEAFF	TGTGCCAGCAGTCCTCATACAGGGGTAGGCACTGAAGCTTTCTTT
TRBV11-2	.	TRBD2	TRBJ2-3	CASSLDGRPLDTQYF	TGTGCCAGCAGCTTAGACGGGAGGCCCTTAGATACGCAGTATTTT
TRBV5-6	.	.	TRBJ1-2	CASSWGGVSGSDRYGYTF	TGTGCCAGCAGCTGGGGGGGAGTTTCGGGTTCTGATCGCTATGGCTACACCTTC
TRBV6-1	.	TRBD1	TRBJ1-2	CASDIDRAYGYTF	TGTGCCAGCGACATTGACAGGGCTTATGGCTACACCTTC
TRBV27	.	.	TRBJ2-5	CASSLSAQGSRETQYF	TGTGCCAGCAGTTTATCGGCGCAGGGCAGTCGGGAGACCCAGTACTTC
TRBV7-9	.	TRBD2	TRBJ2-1	CASSLGAGGFEQFF	TGTGCCAGCAGCTTAGGAGCGGGAGGGTTTGAGCAGTTCTTC
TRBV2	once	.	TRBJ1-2	CASSEVVSRSGGYTF	TGTGCCAGCAGTGAAGTGGTCAGCAGGTCTGGTGGCTACACCTTC
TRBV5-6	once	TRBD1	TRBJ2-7	CASSHRDRGYEQYF	TGTGCCAGCAGTCACCGGGACAGGGGGTACGAGCAGTACTTC
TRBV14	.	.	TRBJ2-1	CASSQDWAYNEQFF	TGTGCCAGCAGCCAAGATTGGGCGTACAATGAGCAGTTCTTC
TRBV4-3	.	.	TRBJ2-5	CASSQEVDRETQYF	TGCGCCAGCAGCCAAGAGGTTGACAGGGAGACCCAGTACTTC
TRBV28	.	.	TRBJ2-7	CASSQTGGVHEQYF	TGTGCCAGCAGCCAGACCGGCGGGGTTCACGAGCAGTACTTC
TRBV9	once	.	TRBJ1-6	CASSVGTVNSPLHF	TGTGCCAGCAGCGTAGGGACAGTTAATTCACCCCTCCACTTT
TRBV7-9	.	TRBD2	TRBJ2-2	CASSFGRSSGETGELFF	TGTGCCAGCAGCTTTGGTAGAAGTAGCGGGGAAACCGGGGAGCTGTTTTTT
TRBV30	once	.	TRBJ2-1	CAWSVWDSSSYNEQFF	TGTGCCTGGAGTGTATGGGACTCGAGCTCCTACAATGAGCAGTTCTTC
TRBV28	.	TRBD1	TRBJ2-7	CASSLIGRQGAYEQYF	TGTGCCAGCAGTTTAATCGGTAGGCAGGGGGCTTACGAGCAGTACTTC
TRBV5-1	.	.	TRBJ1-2	CASSLGQGSHGYTF	TGCGCCAGCAGCTTGGGCCAGGGTTCTCATGGCTACACCTTC
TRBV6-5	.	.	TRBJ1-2	CASSGLTPAGGYTF	TGTGCCAGCAGTGGATTGACACCGGCGGGTGGCTACACCTTC
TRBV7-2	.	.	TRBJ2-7	CASSLSPGPHYEQYF	TGTGCCAGCAGCTTATCCCCAGGGCCCCACTACGAGCAGTACTTC
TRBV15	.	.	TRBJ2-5	CATGNPRGITETQYF	TGTGCCACTGGAAACCCCCGGGGAATTACGGAGACCCAGTACTTC
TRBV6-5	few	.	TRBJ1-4	CASSYDSEKLFF	TGTGCCAGCAGTTACGACAGTGAAAAACTGTTTTTT
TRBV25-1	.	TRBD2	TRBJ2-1	CASSKRGGAGYNEQFF	TGTGCCAGCAGTAAGCGGGGGGGGGCCGGATACAATGAGCAGTTCTTC
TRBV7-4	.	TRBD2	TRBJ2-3	CASSFMASGDRAGTDTQYF	TGTGCCAGCAGCTTTATGGCTAGCGGAGATCGGGCGGGCACAGATACGCAGTATTTT
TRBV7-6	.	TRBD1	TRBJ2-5	CASSSQTGAGETQYF	TGTGCCAGCAGCTCGCAGACAGGGGCTGGAGAGACCCAGTACTTC
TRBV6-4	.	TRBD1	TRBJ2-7	CASSYDRENTYEQYF	TGTGCCAGCAGTTACGACAGGGAAAACACCTACGAGCAGTACTTC
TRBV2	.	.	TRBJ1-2	CASSTGLGLKGYTF	TGTGCCAGCAGTACAGGCCTAGGTTTGAAGGGCTACACCTTC
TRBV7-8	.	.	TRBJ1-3	CASSSGQHSGNTIYF	TGTGCCAGCAGCTCCGGACAGCACTCTGGAAACACCATATATTTT
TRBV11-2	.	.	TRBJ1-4	CGSGATNEKLFF	TGTGGGTCGGGGGCAACTAATGAAAAACTGTTTTTT
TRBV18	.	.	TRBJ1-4	CASSPPSLDEKLFF	TGTGCCAGCTCACCACCGTCCCTCGATGAAAAACTGTTTTTT
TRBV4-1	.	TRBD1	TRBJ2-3	CASSQQGVETDTQYF	TGCGCCAGCAGCCAACAGGGGGTCGAGACAGATACGCAGTATTTT
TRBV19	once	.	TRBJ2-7	CASSHRTALYEQYF	TGTGCCAGTAGTCATCGGACAGCGCTATACGAGCAGTACTTC
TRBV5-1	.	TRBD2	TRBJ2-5	CASSLAAIAGVRETQYF	TGCGCCAGCAGCTTGGCCGCAATAGCGGGGGTTAGAGAGACCCAGTACTTC
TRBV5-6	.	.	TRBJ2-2	CASSMGHPAELFF	TGTGCCAGCAGTATGGGACACCCCGCGGAGCTGTTTTTT
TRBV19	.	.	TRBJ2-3	CASSPQGGAPDTQYF	TGTGCCAGTAGTCCCCAAGGGGGGGCCCCAGATACGCAGTATTTT
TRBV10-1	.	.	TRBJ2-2	CASSETQGGTGELFF	TGCGCCAGCAGTGAGACCCAGGGAGGCACCGGGGAGCTGTTTTTT